These 25 T cell receptor beta chains were all obtained from the same sample, sequenced in a study of radiation and T cells in renal cell carcinoma. Some clones are missing from TCRdb's copy, which holds only in-frame ones; the method was immunoSEQ multiplex PCR. The table has roughly 10,000 clones, around 50% seen once; the top ten hold roughly 9.7%. The treatment was: treatment-naive control, cytoreductive nephrectomy. This specimen was tumor tissue, taken from a patient whose treatment was nephrectomy without radiotherapy. These receptors all stem from a middle-aged man with renal cell carcinoma.

This clone occurred a few times. CDR3: CASSQDSGQQETQYF. As DNA, the CDR3 is TGTGCCAGCAGCCAAGATTCCGGACAGCAAGAGACCCAGTACTTC. The gene calls are TRBV4-2 and TRBJ2-5; D is possibly TRBD1 (6 bases). Germline V CDR1 and CDR2: LGHNA, YNFKEQ. The CDR3 covers 15 residues. Deletions cut 0 bases from V and 2 bases from J, with 10 bases between.

The chain joins TRBV2 to TRBJ1-1; the D gene is possibly TRBD1 (5 bases). Germline V lookup: CDR1 SNHLY, CDR2 FYNNEI. The V end lost 6 bases, the J end lost 5 bases, and 25 bases lay between the germline ends. The CDR3 has 17 amino acids. The CDR3 region has the DNA TGTGCCAGCAGCCTCGAAACCTGGGGGGTTATGATGACTGAAGCTTTCTTT. Its translation: CASSLETWGVMMTEAFF. Drawing the rest from reference TRBV2 and TRBJ1-1, the complete variable domain is EPEVTQTPSHQVTQMGQEVILRCVPISNHLYFYWYRQILGQKVEFLVSFYNNEISEKSEIFDDQFSVERPDGSNFTLKIRSTKLEDSAMYFCASSLETWGVMMTEAFFGQGTRLTVV.

The rearrangement uses TRBV30 and TRBJ1-2; 9 bases match TRBD1. From germline, CDR1 is GTSNPN and CDR2 SVGIG (reference sequence). Trimming at V came to 3 bases and at J to 2 bases, leaving 4 bases not matched to a gene. This CDR3 is built from 14 residues. In DNA form, the CDR3 reads TGTGCCTGGAGCCAAGGACAGGGGAACTATGGCTACACCTTC. Protein product: CAWSQGQGNYGYTF. Full variable domain (remainder filled in from reference TRBV30 and TRBJ1-2): SQTIHQWPATLVQPVGSPLSLECTVEGTSNPNLYWYRQAAGRGLQLLFYSVGIGQISSEVPQNLSASRPQDRQFILSSKKLLLSDSGFYLCAWSQGQGNYGYTFGSGTRLTVV.

This clone was observed once. The CDR3 loop reads CATSSGRESDTQYF. CDR3 nucleotide sequence: TGTGCCACCTCGAGCGGGAGGGAGTCAGATACGCAGTATTTT. The chain employs TRBV6-5 and TRBJ2-3, with 10 bases that match TRBD2. The germline CDR1 and CDR2 sequences are MNHEY and SVGAGI. V trimming: 10 bases; J trimming: 4 bases; junction bases outside the gene matches: 8. The CDR3 extends over 14 amino acids.

The rearrangement links TRBV6-6 to TRBJ2-7, with D maybe TRBD2 (6 bases). This CDR3 region has 13 residues. Between the trimmed V and J ends, which lost 5 bases and 2 bases, there was a span of 10 bases. Germline V gene lookup returns CDR1 MNHNY and CDR2 SVGAGI (reference sequence). CDR3 in DNA: TGTGCCAGCAGTCTCGGGAGAACCTACGAGCAGTACGTC. Its protein is CASSLGRTYEQYV.

V is TRBV9 and J is TRBJ2-1; a possible D gene is TRBD1 (5 bases). The CDR3 totals 13 residues. The V end was cut by 4 bases, the J end by 6 bases, with 11 bases between. CDR1 SGDLS and CDR2 YYNGEE come from the germline V gene. The CDR3: CASSLGLGNEQFF. CDR3 nucleotide sequence: TGTGCCAGCAGCCTGGGGCTAGGCAATGAGCAGTTCTTC.

This clone was picked up a small number of times. This chain links TRBV5-6 with TRBJ1-6, with unresolved D. CDR1 and CDR2 (germline): SGHDT, YYEEEE. The CDR3 loop spans 12 amino acids. Trimming left V 2 bases short and J 6 bases short, with 3 bases between. This CDR3 is CASSFLNSPLHF. CDR3 coding DNA: TGTGCCAGCAGCTTCCTTAATTCACCCCTCCACTTT.

This clone was found a few times. The V and J genes are TRBV30 and TRBJ1-4, with a possible D match to TRBD1 (5 bases). The germline V and J ends were trimmed by 6 bases and 10 bases, with 9 bases remaining between them. Germline CDR1 reads GTSNPN; CDR2 reads SVGIG (reference sequence). The length of the CDR3 is 10 residues. The CDR3, as DNA: TGTGCCTGCCAAAGGGGAAAACTGTTTTTT. Translation: CACQRGKLFF. Complete variable domain (other parts from reference TRBV30 and TRBJ1-4): SQTIHQWPATLVQPVGSPLSLECTVEGTSNPNLYWYRQAAGRGLQLLFYSVGIGQISSEVPQNLSASRPQDRQFILSSKKLLLSDSGFYLCACQRGKLFFGSGTQLSVL.

The V call is TRBV5-6, the J call TRBJ2-7; D is unclear. The V and J ends lost 2 bases and 2 bases respectively, with 2 bases between them. The CDR3 consists of 11 residues. Germline V CDR1 and CDR2: SGHDT, YYEEEE. The CDR3: CASSLTYEQYF. The CDR3 region has the DNA TGTGCCAGCAGCTTAACCTACGAGCAGTACTTC.

A few counts support this clone. This chain joins TRBV6-5 and TRBJ2-7; D is undetermined. CDR1 MNHEY and CDR2 SVGAGI come from the germline V gene. The CDR3 contains 13 residues. V was cut by 5 bases and J by 6 bases, with 14 bases left in between. The CDR3 coding sequence is TGTGCCAGCAGTCCACCGGGCCAGGCCGAGCAGTACTTC. Encoded protein: CASSPPGQAEQYF.

This clone was found once. The chain joins TRBV9 to TRBJ2-2; D may be TRBD1 or TRBD2 (5 bases each). The CDR3 has 17 amino acids. Germline CDR1 reads SGDLS; CDR2 reads YYNGEE. Trimming cost V 2 bases and J 7 bases, with 21 bases left between them. CDR3 nucleotide sequence: TGTGCCAGCAGCGTGGGGGTTTTCGGTCAGAGGGGCGGGGAGCTGTTTTTT. This encodes CASSVGVFGQRGGELFF.

The chain uses TRBV13 and TRBJ2-7, with 8 bases aligning to TRBD2. The CDR3 is made up of 15 amino acids. Unmatched junction bases numbered 13, after V lost 5 bases and J lost 7 bases. Germline CDR1 reads PRHDT; CDR2 reads FYEKMQ (reference sequence). The CDR3 here is CASSPRTSPRGEQYF. Here the CDR3 DNA reads TGTGCCAGCAGCCCACGGACTAGCCCTCGTGGGGAGCAGTACTTC.

The rearrangement uses TRBV19 and TRBJ2-1; D gene uncertain. Trimming removed 3 bases at V and 5 bases at J, with 5 bases between. From germline, CDR1 is LNHDA and CDR2 SQIVND (reference sequence). CDR3 length: 12 residues. CDR3 amino acids: CASSIWNNEQFF. In nucleotides, the CDR3 is TGTGCCAGTAGTATTTGGAACAATGAGCAGTTCTTC.

This clone ranks as large (0.1 to 1%). The chain carries TRBV10-3 and TRBJ1-1; D gene uncertain. Trimming took 0 bases from V and 10 from J, leaving 9 bases between them. The CDR3 runs 12 residues. Germline CDR1 is ENHRY and CDR2 is SYGVKD. The CDR3 sequence is CAISESQLGAFF. CDR3 sequence (DNA): TGTGCCATCAGTGAGTCGCAACTGGGAGCTTTCTTT.

The DNA of the CDR3 is TGTGCCAGCAGCCCGGGAGGGGCCGGGAGGGAGACCCAGTACTTC. Its protein is CASSPGGAGRETQYF. This chain uses TRBV7-2 with TRBJ2-5; 8 bases align to TRBD2. This CDR3 region has 15 residues. Germline assignment: CDR1 SGHTA and CDR2 FQGNSA. Trimming cost V 5 bases and J 5 bases; bases outside gene matches: 10.

This clone appeared once. The chain couples TRBV30 to TRBJ2-5; D is unclear. The V end lost 3 bases, the J end lost 5 bases, and 13 bases lay between the germline ends. This CDR3 has 13 amino acids. CDR1 GTSNPN and CDR2 SVGIG come from the germline V gene (reference sequence). The CDR3 DNA follows: TGTGCCTGGAGCCCCATTGGCTCTGAGACCCAGTACTTC. Residues: CAWSPIGSETQYF.

As to this clone: Other DNA sequences within the sample encode an identical CDR3. The CDR3 nucleotides read TGTGCCAGTAGTCTAGCGGGAGGCCCTCGGGAGACCCAGTACTTC. Translated: CASSLAGGPRETQYF. The rearrangement joins TRBV19 to TRBJ2-5; 11 bases agree with TRBD2. CDR1 is LNHDA, CDR2 SQIVND, per germline (reference sequence). The CDR3 has 15 residues. The V gene end was trimmed by 5 bases and the J gene end by 5 bases; junction bases not matched to a gene: 7.

The chain joins TRBV6-1 to TRBJ1-2; no clear D gene. CDR1 MNHNS and CDR2 SASEGT come from the germline V gene. This CDR3 has 13 residues. Trimming removed 5 bases at V and 0 bases at J, with 7 bases between. DNA for the CDR3: TGTGCCAGCAGTCCAGGAGCTAACTATGGCTACACCTTC. Translated, it gives CASSPGANYGYTF.

The sample holds a few counts of this clone. The chain is built from TRBV2 and TRBJ2-7, with 8 nucleotides matching TRBD1. Losses at the gene ends were 8 bases for V and 3 bases for J; bases not matched to a gene: 9. The CDR3 length is 14 residues. Germline CDR1 and CDR2: SNHLY and FYNNEI. The CDR3 loop is CASFGGTGDYEQYV. The CDR3 region has the DNA TGTGCCAGCTTTGGCGGGACAGGCGACTACGAGCAGTACGTC.

This chain uses TRBV15 with TRBJ2-1, with TRBD2 identical over 7 bases. Germline V gene lookup returns CDR1 LNHNV and CDR2 YYDKDF (reference sequence). V lost 0 bases, J lost 4 bases, and 9 bases stayed unmatched. The CDR3 totals 17 residues. This chain's CDR3 is CATSRDQRGVFYNEQFF. The CDR3 coding sequence is TGTGCCACCAGCAGAGATCAGCGGGGAGTGTTTTACAATGAGCAGTTCTTC.

V and J are TRBV6-5 and TRBJ1-1, with D possibly TRBD1 on 5 matching bases. Trimming removed 0 bases at V and 6 bases at J, with 11 bases between. CDR3 size: 14 residues. Per the germline V gene, CDR1 is MNHEY and CDR2 is SVGAGI. The CDR3 is CASSYSRGVAEAFF. For the CDR3, the DNA is TGTGCCAGCAGTTACTCGCGGGGGGTGGCTGAAGCTTTCTTT.

V is TRBV27 and J is TRBJ1-2; tentatively, D is TRBD1 (6 bases). The CDR3 extends over 13 amino acids. Trimming left V 5 bases short and J 9 bases short, with 16 bases between. Germline V CDR1 and CDR2: MNHEY, SMNVEV (reference sequence). The CDR3 region is CASSPEGEESYTF. DNA of the CDR3: TGTGCCAGCAGTCCCGAGGGGGAAGAGAGCTACACCTTC.

This chain joins TRBV19 and TRBJ2-7; 9 bases are a match to TRBD1. In germline, CDR1 is LNHDA, CDR2 SQIVND (reference sequence). The CDR3 length is 15 residues. V lost 4 bases to trimming and J lost 4 bases; unmatched junction nucleotides: 8. The CDR3 nucleotides read TGTGCCAGTAGTACACCGGGACAGGGTAGTTACGAGCAGTACTTC. It encodes CASSTPGQGSYEQYF. Full variable domain (remainder filled in from reference TRBV19 and TRBJ2-7): DGGITQSPKYLFRKEGQNVTLSCEQNLNHDAMYWYRQDPGQGLRLIYYSQIVNDFQKGDIAEGYSVSREKKESFPLTVTSAQKNPTAFYLCASSTPGQGSYEQYFGPGTRLTVT.

V gene TRBV6-5 combines with J gene TRBJ1-1; TRBD1 aligns across 8 bases. J lost 0 bases, V lost 0 bases, and 3 bases had no gene match. In germline, CDR1 is MNHEY, CDR2 SVGAGI. This CDR3 spans 16 amino acids. CDR3 sequence: CASSYSGQAMNTEAFF. In nucleotides, the CDR3 is TGTGCCAGCAGTTACTCGGGACAGGCGATGAACACTGAAGCTTTCTTT.

The genes are TRBV18 and TRBJ1-2; TRBD1 is a possible D gene (5 bases). CDR1 and CDR2 (germline): KGHSH, LQKENI. This CDR3 contains 14 residues. V gave up 4 bases and J gave up 2 bases, with 11 bases separating them. The CDR3 DNA follows: TGTGCCAGCTCACTGCCGGGGCCAAACTATGGCTACACCTTC. Amino acids: CASSLPGPNYGYTF.